The 14 T cell receptor beta chains listed next were all sequenced from one sample in a study of blood T cell repertoires in COVID-19. Repertoires were generated with immunoSEQ multiplex PCR, while TCRdb's copy carries only in-frame clones and drops some. The sample yields more than 300,000 clones, about 89% seen once. The material sequenced was PBMCs or T cells enriched from blood (not recorded which). These receptors all stem from a middle-aged man in a cohort exposed to, infected with or recovered from COVID-19 (not recorded which).

This clone turned up a few times. V usage is TRBV4-1 and J usage is TRBJ1-5; D gene unclear. The CDR3 loop spans 15 amino acids. Looked up from germline, CDR1 is MGHRA and CDR2 is YSYEKL. Deletions cut 0 bases from V and 5 bases from J, with 11 bases between. CDR3 loop: CASSQDLRYDQPQHF. For the CDR3, the DNA is TGCGCCAGCAGCCAAGATCTCAGGTACGATCAGCCCCAGCATTTT.

The rearrangement uses TRBV19 and TRBJ1-6, with D perhaps TRBD1 (6 bases). The ends were cut back, 6 bases at V and 3 bases at J, with 15 bases in the middle. The CDR3 is 16 amino acids. Germline values: CDR1 LNHDA, CDR2 SQIVND (reference sequence). CDR3 nucleotides: TGTGCCAGTAGGTTACAGGGTTCGAACTATAATTCACCCCTCCACTTT. The encoded protein is CASRLQGSNYNSPLHF.

V gene TRBV5-1 combines with J gene TRBJ2-2; 7 nucleotides agree with TRBD1. The CDR3 runs 15 residues. Germline CDR1 is SGHRS and CDR2 is YFSETQ. The trim removed 4 bases at V and 1 base at J, leaving 4 bases unmatched. CDR3 coding DNA: TGCGCCAGCAGCCGGGGACAGCGGAACACCGGGGAGCTGTTTTTT. Residues: CASSRGQRNTGELFF. The full variable domain, rest sourced from reference TRBV5-1 and TRBJ2-2, is KAGVTQTPRYLIKTRGQQVTLSCSPISGHRSVSWYQQTPGQGLQFLFEYFSETQRNKGNFPGRFSGRQFSNSRSEMNVSTLELGDSALYLCASSRGQRNTGELFFGEGSRLTVL.

The gene calls are TRBV6-5 and TRBJ1-3; the match to TRBD1 covers 11 bases. The trim removed 5 bases at V and 8 bases at J, leaving 8 bases unmatched. Germline loops: CDR1 MNHEY, CDR2 SVGAGI. The CDR3 contains 15 residues. CDR3 DNA sequence: TGTGCCAGCAGTCCGGGACAGGGGGTGAGCGACACCATATATTTT. It is translated as CASSPGQGVSDTIYF.

The chain employs TRBV4-1 and TRBJ2-1, with 16 bases lining up with TRBD2. This CDR3 region has 18 residues. With V trimmed by 0 bases and J by 6 bases, 5 bases remained unmatched. Germline V gene data show CDR1 as MGHRA and CDR2 as YSYEKL. The CDR3 sequence is CASSQEQGLAGGLNEQFF. The DNA for the CDR3 is TGCGCCAGCAGCCAAGAACAGGGACTAGCGGGAGGGCTCAATGAGCAGTTCTTC.

This chain links TRBV24-1 with TRBJ2-1; 13 bases align to TRBD2. Germline CDR1 and CDR2: KGHDR and SFDVKD. The junction had 8 bases not matched to a gene; V was cut back by 9 bases and J by 7 bases. This CDR3 is built from 15 residues. In DNA, the CDR3 is TGTGCCACCGGCCCAGGGACTAGCGGGGTAAATGAGCAGTTCTTC. Its protein is CATGPGTSGVNEQFF.

This rearrangement joins TRBV11-2 to TRBJ2-6, with D possibly being TRBD2 (5 bases). The germline V gene has CDR1 SGHAT and CDR2 FQNNGV. The CDR3 length is 18 residues. Trimming took 1 base from V and 0 from J, leaving 13 bases between them. CDR3 sequence (DNA): TGTGCCAGCAGCTTAGGTGGGAACGACTACTCTGGGGCCAACGTCCTGACTTTC. Protein product: CASSLGGNDYSGANVLTF.

The genes are TRBV7-9 and TRBJ1-6; D not certain. Germline V gene sequence: CDR1 SEHNR, CDR2 FQNEAQ (reference sequence). The V end was cut by 2 bases, the J end by 8 bases, with 7 bases between. The length of the CDR3 is 13 residues. In nucleotides, the CDR3 is TGTGCCAGCAGCTTATCTCCGGATTCACCCCTCCACTTT. Translation gives CASSLSPDSPLHF.

The chain combines TRBV19 with TRBJ2-5, with TRBD2 identical over 8 bases. The ends lost 6 bases at V and 1 base at J; junction bases unmatched: 7. Germline values: CDR1 LNHDA, CDR2 SQIVND (reference sequence). The CDR3 is 15 amino acids. The CDR3 DNA is TGTGCCAGTAGGGAGACTAGCGTCTCCCAAGAGACCCAGTACTTC. It codes for CASRETSVSQETQYF.

The table lists this clone with a count of one. The CDR3, as DNA: TGTGCCAGCAGCTTGGAGGGGCGAAATTCACCCCTCCACTTT. Protein sequence: CASSLEGRNSPLHF. The chain employs TRBV5-5 and TRBJ1-6, with TRBD1 as a possible D gene (5 bases). The CDR3 is made up of 14 amino acids. Deletions cut 0 bases from V and 7 bases from J, with 8 bases between. CDR1 and CDR2 (germline): SGHKS, YYEKEE (reference sequence).

Only one count was recorded for this clone. This chain uses TRBV7-8 with TRBJ1-2, with D perhaps matching TRBD1 (5 bases). Germline V lookup: CDR1 SGHVS, CDR2 FQNEAQ. This CDR3 region has 11 residues. V was clipped by 5 bases and J by 8 bases, with 9 bases between them. The CDR3 coding sequence is TGTGCCAGCAGCCCCAGGGCCGGCTACACCTTC. Its translation: CASSPRAGYTF.

In this sample, this clone turned up once. This rearrangement joins TRBV3-1 (or the pseudogene TRBV3-2) to TRBJ1-2; D call uncertain. Germline V gene sequence: CDR1 LGHDT, CDR2 YNNKEL (reference sequence). Trimming removed 0 bases at V and 2 bases at J, with 7 bases between. This CDR3 has 14 amino acids. DNA of the CDR3: TGTGCCAGCAGCCAAGATGAAGCCAACTATGGCTACACCTTC. It specifies CASSQDEANYGYTF.

The V and J genes are TRBV2 and TRBJ1-4, with D uncertain. This CDR3 spans 13 amino acids. V dropped 6 bases and J dropped 7 bases, with 12 bases sitting between them. Germline V gives CDR1 SNHLY, CDR2 FYNNEI. CDR3 residues: CASSVQPGEKLFF. CDR3 bases: TGTGCCAGCAGCGTTCAGCCGGGTGAAAAACTGTTTTTT.

DNA for the CDR3: TGTGCCAGCAGTGAAAGGACTAGCGGGAGGACAGATACGCAGTATTTT. Its protein is CASSERTSGRTDTQYF. V and J are TRBV2 and TRBJ2-3, with 14 bases identical to TRBD2. Germline V gene data show CDR1 as SNHLY and CDR2 as FYNNEI. Trimming took 2 bases from V and 3 from J; bases not matched to a gene: 1. The CDR3 is 16 amino acids.